This T cell receptor beta chain was sequenced in a study of blood T cell repertoires in COVID-19. Study-wide context: Acute and convalescent COVID-19 specimens originated in the United States, Italy and Spain. PBMCs, B-cell-depleted T cells, or T cells were the source of the cDNA or gDNA that made up the material.

This CDR3 has 12 amino acids. In germline, CDR1 is MNHEY, CDR2 SVGAGI. Trimming removed 2 bases at V and 3 bases at J, with 4 bases between. As handled by the study authors: Estimation of nucleated cell counts relied on the amplification of reference gene primers. This table comes from immunoSEQ multiplex PCR, and its TCRdb copy is limited to in-frame clones, with some not included. D and trimming were read from the DNA, whereas the V and J calls and clone size are those reported in that table. The profile shows 95,000 to 150,000 clones, 75% to 85% of them singletons. This chain uses TRBV6-5 with TRBJ1-1, with D unresolved. The sample comprised peripheral blood. This receptor was identified in a woman over 75 with acute or convalescent COVID-19. In nucleotides, the CDR3 is TGTGCCAGCAGTTACCGAGACACTGAAGCTTTCTTT. Its protein is CASSYRDTEAFF.